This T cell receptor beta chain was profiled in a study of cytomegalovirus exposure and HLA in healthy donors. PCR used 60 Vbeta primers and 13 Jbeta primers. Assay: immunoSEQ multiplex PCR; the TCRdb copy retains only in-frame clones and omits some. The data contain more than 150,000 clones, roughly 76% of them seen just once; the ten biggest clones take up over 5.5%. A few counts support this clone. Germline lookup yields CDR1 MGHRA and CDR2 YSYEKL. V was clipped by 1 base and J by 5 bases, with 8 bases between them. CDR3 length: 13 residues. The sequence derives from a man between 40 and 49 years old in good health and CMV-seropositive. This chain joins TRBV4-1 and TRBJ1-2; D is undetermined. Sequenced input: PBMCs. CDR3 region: CASSQGADYGYTF. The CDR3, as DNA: TGCGCCAGCAGCCAAGGGGCAGATTATGGCTACACCTTC.